Described below is a single TCR beta chain sequence and its context. The cohort comprised adults aged roughly 18 to 95 years residing in about two dozen US areas. The data belong to a study of blood T cell repertoires in COVID-19. Some clones are missing from TCRdb's copy, which holds only in-frame ones; the method was immunoSEQ multiplex PCR. The sample shows a few hundred thousand clones, 70% to 90% of them seen only once. This sequence originates from a woman between 25 and 40 years old who had recovered from COVID-19. Input material: PBMCs or T cells enriched from blood (not recorded which).

Here the CDR3 DNA reads TGTGCCAGCAGTTTATCGAATACGGCAGGGTGGGTGTATGGCTACACCTTC. It yields the protein CASSLSNTAGWVYGYTF. The gene calls are TRBV27 and TRBJ1-2, with D perhaps matching TRBD1 (5 bases). V lost 0 bases and J 5 bases, leaving 19 bases between the germline ends. This CDR3 has 17 residues. CDR1 and CDR2 (germline): MNHEY, SMNVEV (reference sequence).